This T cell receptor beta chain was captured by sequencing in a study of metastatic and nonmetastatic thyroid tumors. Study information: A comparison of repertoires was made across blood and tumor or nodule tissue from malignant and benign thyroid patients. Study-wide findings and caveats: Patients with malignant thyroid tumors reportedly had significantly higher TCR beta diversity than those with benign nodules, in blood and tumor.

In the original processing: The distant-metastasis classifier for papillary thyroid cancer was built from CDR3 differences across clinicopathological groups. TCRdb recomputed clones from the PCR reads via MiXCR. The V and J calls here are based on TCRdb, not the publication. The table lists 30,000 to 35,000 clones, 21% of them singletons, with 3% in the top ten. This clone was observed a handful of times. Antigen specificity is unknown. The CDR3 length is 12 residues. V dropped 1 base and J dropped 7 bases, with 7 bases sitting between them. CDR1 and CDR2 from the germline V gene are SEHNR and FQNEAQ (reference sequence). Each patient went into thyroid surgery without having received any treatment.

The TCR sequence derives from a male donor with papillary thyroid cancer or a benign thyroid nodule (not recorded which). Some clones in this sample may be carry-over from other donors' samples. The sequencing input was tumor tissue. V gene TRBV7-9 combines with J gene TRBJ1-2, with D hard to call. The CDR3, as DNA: TGTGCCAGCAGCTTAGTTATCTCTGGCTACACCTTC. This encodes CASSLVISGYTF.